These T cell receptor beta chains were read from a single sample in a study of identical twins. TCRdb recomputed calls from the 5' RACE reads with MiXCR, one row per CDR3 protein. The sample has 500,000 to 600,000 distinct CDR3 sequences, approximately 22% seen once; the top ten hold approximately 0.95%. In addition, the sample was reused for a study of T cells expressing NK-cell markers.

Input material: CD4+ T cells sorted from blood. The receptors shown here come from a woman under 30 in good health. CDR3s include the opening cysteine and the closing phenylalanine or tryptophan. D genes are given only for firm matches. Clone size is shown for a subset of rows, as once, few, many or a class of expanded clone.

clone size	D gene	V gene	J gene	CDR3 protein	CDR3 DNA
.	.	TRBV29-1	TRBJ2-7	CSVIGTWGEQYF	TGCAGCGTGATAGGGACCTGGGGCGAGCAGTACTTC
many	.	TRBV10-3	TRBJ1-1	CAIVGDLNTEAFF	TGTGCCATCGTGGGGGATTTGAACACTGAAGCTTTCTTT
many	TRBD1	TRBV20-1	TRBJ1-5	CSAGTGDSQPQHF	TGCAGTGCAGGGACAGGGGATTCTCAGCCCCAGCATTTT
.	.	TRBV18	TRBJ2-4	CASSPTGPKNIQYF	TGTGCCAGCTCACCTACGGGCCCCAAAAACATTCAGTACTTC
few	.	TRBV20-1	TRBJ1-2	CSARGGTFGSHMDGYTF	TGCAGTGCTAGAGGGGGTACATTCGGCAGTCATATGGATGGCTACACCTTC
.	TRBD2	TRBV4-2	TRBJ2-3	CASSPTQTSGGQYF	TGTGCCAGCAGCCCGACCCAGACTAGCGGGGGTCAGTATTTT
.	.	TRBV29-1	TRBJ2-7	CSVVGRIDYEQYF	TGCAGCGTTGTAGGTCGAATTGACTACGAGCAGTACTTC
few	TRBD1	TRBV9	TRBJ1-6	CASSVRQGAESPLHF	TGTGCCAGCAGCGTGAGACAGGGGGCAGAATCACCCCTCCACTTT
.	.	TRBV20-1	TRBJ2-1	CSASDPRTARNEQFF	TGCAGTGCTAGTGATCCTAGGACAGCGAGAAATGAGCAGTTCTTC
.	.	TRBV7-9	TRBJ2-1	CASSLDGSVQFF	TGTGCCAGCAGCTTAGATGGGTCGGTGCAGTTCTTC
few	.	TRBV20-1	TRBJ1-4	CSALVQRNEKLFF	TGCAGTGCTCTGGTCCAAAGGAATGAAAAACTGTTTTTT
.	.	TRBV12-5	TRBJ1-6	CASALVQDFRAGSPLHF	TGTGCTAGTGCCCTTGTCCAAGACTTTAGGGCAGGGTCACCCCTCCACTTT